This entry describes one T cell receptor beta chain. This clonotype was recorded a few times. It has no known antigen specificity. No quality values exist for individual bases; no much larger clone is one base distant. This sample is part of a study of T cells after yellow fever vaccination (dated by TCRdb to between 2019 and 2020). At the level of the whole study: The SMART-Seq v4 Ultra Low Input RNA kit was used to prepare libraries from fractions with low cell numbers. To follow T-cell clones before and after primary and booster YFV17D yellow fever vaccination, bulk TCR alpha and beta repertoires were sequenced over time. Blood was collected at multiple timepoints before and after primary and secondary immunization, and bulk PBMC replicates and cell subsets were isolated. Two healthy male donors, one aged 18 to 30 and one aged 30 to 39 years, were included in the cohort. What the study reported, not specific to this receptor: The study included only two donors, which limits how far the findings can be generalized. Computational filtering was required because FACS-sorted repertoires could contain abundant contaminating clonotypes from the bulk population. A small fraction of clonotypes appeared in both the CD4 and CD8 compartments, likely as a result of convergent recombination. The secondary T-cell response was found to be weaker but faster than the primary response, with a peak reached on day 5 rather than on day 15. After the booster, most clones that had expanded after primary vaccination were detected again (approximately 97% of CD4 and around 88% of CD8), suggesting broad maintenance of memory.

TCR cDNA was synthesized by 5'RACE template switching, which introduced a universal primer site and unique molecular identifiers. Priming for cDNA synthesis came from both the TCR alpha and TCR beta constant segments. Library amplification involved two PCR steps, and the second step added sample barcodes and sequencing adapters. Sequencing of the libraries was done on either Illumina HiSeq 2500 (2x100 bp) or NovaSeq (2x150 bp). From the authors' description of their analysis: Reads were demultiplexed and collapsed into UMI consensus sequences with MIGEC, and V(D)J alignment was performed with MiXCR. Clonotypes responding to the vaccine were identified with edgeR on replicate PBMC samples, with the criteria of FDR below 0.01 and a log2 fold change above 5 up to day 15. Each bulk clonotype was labeled CD4 or CD8 based on which sequenced repertoire, CD4 or CD8, contained the clonotype at higher abundance. Using fastp at Q25 and MiXCR, TCRdb reprocessed the public reads and kept productive beta chains. Each CDR3 protein appears once, grouped with its most common genes and DNA. The authors' filters were not applied to this entry. This sample lists 300,000 or so distinct CDR3 sequences; about 8.3% were detected once. The biggest ten clones account for 17% of the sample.

The sample's treatment or condition label is to be understood as: live attenuated yellow fever vaccine strain. At each blood-draw timepoint, two biological replicates of bulk PBMCs were collected. PBMCs were isolated from peripheral blood using a standard Ficoll-Paque protocol. TriZol was used to extract RNA from bulk PBMCs, CD4 and CD8 fractions, and dextramer-positive and dextramer-negative fractions. The V and J ends are trimmed by 4 bases and 4 bases, leaving 20 bases between them. CDR1 and CDR2 (SGHKS, YYEKEE) derive from the germline V gene (reference sequence). The cysteine opens and the phenylalanine closes a CDR3 of 16 amino acids. Kept here is only the CDR3 DNA, which spans 48 bases and is read in frame from base 1.

The TCR comes from a man younger than 30 who received the YFV17D yellow fever vaccine. The chain is assembled from TRBV5-5 and TRBJ2-5, with the D gene tentatively TRBD1 or TRBD2, based on 6 matching bases in each. The sample consisted of PBMCs, taken about 49 days after the first yellow fever vaccination. This receptor carries the CDR3 CASSHPGAERGETQYF. The nucleotide sequence reads TGTGCCAGCAGCCATCCGGGGGCAGAACGAGGAGAGACCCAGTACTTC. Here the CDR3 is joined to the reference TRBV5-5 and TRBJ2-5 genes, and the full variable domain is: DAGVTQSPTHLIKTRGQQVTLRCSPISGHKSVSWYQQVLGQGPQFIFQYYEKEERGRGNFPDRFSARQFPNYSSELNVNALLLGDSALYLCASSHPGAERGETQYFGPGTRLLVL.